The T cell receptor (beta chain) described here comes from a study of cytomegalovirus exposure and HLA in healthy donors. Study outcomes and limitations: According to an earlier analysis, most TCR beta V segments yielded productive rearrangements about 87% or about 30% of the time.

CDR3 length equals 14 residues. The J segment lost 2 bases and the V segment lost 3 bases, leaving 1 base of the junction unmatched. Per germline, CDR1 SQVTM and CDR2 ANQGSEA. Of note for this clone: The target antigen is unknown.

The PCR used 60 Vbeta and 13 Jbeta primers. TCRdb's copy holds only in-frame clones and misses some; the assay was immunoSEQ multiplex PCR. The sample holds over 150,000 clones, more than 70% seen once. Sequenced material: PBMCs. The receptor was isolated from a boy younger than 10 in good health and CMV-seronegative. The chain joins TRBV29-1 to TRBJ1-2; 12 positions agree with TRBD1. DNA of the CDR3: TGCAGCGTTGACGGGACAGGGGGCAACTATGGCTACACCTTC. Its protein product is CSVDGTGGNYGYTF.